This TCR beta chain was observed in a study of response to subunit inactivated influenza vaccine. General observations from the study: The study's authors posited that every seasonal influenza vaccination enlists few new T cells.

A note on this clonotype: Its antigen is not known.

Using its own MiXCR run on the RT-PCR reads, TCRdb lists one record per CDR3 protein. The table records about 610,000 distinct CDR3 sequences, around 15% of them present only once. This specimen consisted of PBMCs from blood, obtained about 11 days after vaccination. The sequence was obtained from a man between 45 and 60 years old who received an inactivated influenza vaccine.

CDR3 amino acids: CASSHRTGASTDTQYF. The DNA of the CDR3 is TGTGCCAGCAGCCATCGGACAGGGGCCTCCACAGATACGCAGTATTTT. V gene TRBV14 combines with J gene TRBJ2-3; 9 nucleotides match TRBD1. With 3 bases clipped from V and 2 bases from J, the junction kept 6 bases outside the gene matches. This CDR3 is 16 amino acids long. Germline values: CDR1 SGHDN, CDR2 FVKESK.